Each of the 8 T cell receptor beta chains below was sequenced from the same sample in a study of T cell responses to AZD1222 COVID-19 vaccine. Measured with immunoSEQ multiplex PCR; TCRdb has only the in-frame clones, and not every one. The profile covers tens of thousands of clones, with nearly 90% appearing a single time and about 28% taken by the ten largest. The source was peripheral blood, collected 28 days after the second AZD1222 dose. The receptors shown here come from an adult who received the AZD1222 COVID-19 vaccine.

The V call is TRBV5-6, the J call TRBJ1-3; D not resolved. The CDR3 covers 14 residues. In germline, CDR1 is SGHDT, CDR2 YYEEEE. V was shortened by 7 bases and J by 5 bases, with 16 bases between the two germline ends. The CDR3 DNA reads as TGTGCCAGCCTTCGACAAGGCCCGAGAAACACCATATATTTT. Protein: CASLRQGPRNTIYF.

This clone appeared once. The CDR3 DNA is TGTGCCAGCAGCCTACTAGCGGGGACAGATACGCAGTATTTT. Translating it yields CASSLLAGTDTQYF. V is TRBV3-1 (or the pseudogene TRBV3-2) and J is TRBJ2-3; 10 bases agree with TRBD2. The CDR3 totals 14 residues. Germline-derived CDR1 and CDR2 are LGHDT and YNNKEL (reference sequence). The V gene end was trimmed by 4 bases and the J gene end by 3 bases; junction bases not matched to a gene: 1.

The chain recombines TRBV19 with TRBJ2-7, with 11 bases fitting TRBD2. Germline values: CDR1 LNHDA, CDR2 SQIVND (reference sequence). The CDR3 contains 19 residues. V was pared by 6 bases and J by 1 base, with 17 bases of the junction left unmatched. The CDR3 DNA reads TGTGCCAGTAGCAAGACCGGGACTAGCGGTACTTTAGAGTCCTACGAGCAGTACTTC. Protein sequence: CASSKTGTSGTLESYEQYF.

The chain recombines TRBV12-3 or TRBV12-4 with TRBJ1-5; 9 nucleotides match TRBD1. The V gene end was trimmed by 6 bases and the J gene end by 10 bases; junction bases not matched to a gene: 7. This CDR3 spans 13 amino acids. The CDR3 nucleotides read TGTGCCAGCAGACAAGGACAGGGGTTACCCCAGCATTTT. Translation: CASRQGQGLPQHF.

This chain uses TRBV5-4 with TRBJ2-1, with TRBD2 matching 7 bases. From germline, CDR1 is SGHNT and CDR2 YYREEE (reference sequence). The CDR3 length is 17 residues. V dropped 0 bases and J dropped 6; count of bases not matched to a gene: 12. Here the CDR3 reads CASSLGLAGVGANEQFF. The CDR3 nucleotides are TGTGCCAGCAGCTTGGGACTAGCCGGAGTAGGCGCCAATGAGCAGTTCTTC.

The chain recombines TRBV14 with TRBJ2-2; D gene unclear. CDR1 and CDR2 (germline): SGHDN, FVKESK. This CDR3 region has 15 residues. Deletions cut 3 bases from V and 2 bases from J, with 10 bases between. The CDR3 DNA follows: TGTGCCAGCAGCCATCCGTCTCGAAACACCGGGGAGCTGTTTTTT. Its protein is CASSHPSRNTGELFF. Based on the CDR3 plus reference TRBV14 and TRBJ2-2, the full variable domain is EAGVTQFPSHSVIEKGQTVTLRCDPISGHDNLYWYRRVMGKEIKFLLHFVKESKQDESGMPNNRFLAERTGGTYSTLKVQPAELEDSGVYFCASSHPSRNTGELFFGEGSRLTVL.

The V call is TRBV7-2, the J call TRBJ2-1; 13 bases are a match to TRBD2. Germline V gene data show CDR1 as SGHTA and CDR2 as FQGNSA. With V trimmed by 5 bases and J by 7 bases, 14 bases remained unmatched. The CDR3 contains 18 residues. This CDR3 reads CASSPMTSGRTVWNEQFF. In nucleotides, the CDR3 is TGTGCCAGCAGCCCAATGACTAGCGGGAGGACTGTTTGGAATGAGCAGTTCTTC.

The chain is built from TRBV4-3 and TRBJ2-1; 7 bases match TRBD2. CDR3 length equals 14 residues. From germline, CDR1 is LGHNA and CDR2 YSLEER. The V gene end was trimmed by 5 bases and the J gene end by 8 bases; junction bases not matched to a gene: 9. In DNA form, the CDR3 reads TGCGCCAGCAGCTACGGGACTACTGACGATGAGCAGTTCTTC. Protein sequence: CASSYGTTDDEQFF.